These 22 T cell receptor beta chains originate from one sample sequenced in a study of CD8 T cells in Susac syndrome. An amount of RNA that ranged from 0.5 to 1 ug was reverse transcribed with random hexamers. TCRdb ran MiXCR on the immunoSEQ multiplex PCR reads and lists one entry per CDR3 protein. The sample yields about 240,000 distinct CDR3 sequences, 90% to 96% seen once. The sample comprised CD4+ T cells from PBMCs. These receptors were obtained from a human donor with Susac syndrome.

V and J are TRBV14 and TRBJ1-2; D call uncertain. The CDR3 length is 14 residues. Germline V gives CDR1 SGHDN, CDR2 FVKESK. Deletions cut 0 bases from V and 4 bases from J, with 9 bases between. The chain's CDR3 is CASSQDVGSYGYTF. The CDR3 DNA is TGTGCCAGCAGCCAAGACGTAGGGTCCTATGGCTACACCTTC.

V usage is TRBV12-3 or TRBV12-4 and J usage is TRBJ1-1; the match to TRBD1 covers 9 bases. The J segment lost 1 base and the V segment lost 6 bases, leaving 24 bases of the junction unmatched. The CDR3 has 21 amino acids. CDR3 bases: TGTGCCAGCAGCCACAGCTGGACAGGGGAAGGGACACCCGCGGCGAACACTGAAGCTTTCTTT. As protein: CASSHSWTGEGTPAANTEAFF.

This sequence joins TRBV10-3 and TRBJ2-6; D uncertain. Trimming cost V 6 bases and J 2 bases, with 8 bases left between them. This CDR3 region has 14 residues. CDR1 is ENHRY, CDR2 SYGVKD, per germline. CDR3 loop: CAIREDTGANVLTF. Written as DNA, the CDR3 is TGTGCCATCAGAGAAGACACTGGGGCCAACGTCCTGACTTTC.

The table lists this clonotype with a few counts. CDR3 nucleotides: TGTGCCTGGACAGGTCAAGAGACCCAGTACTTC. It specifies CAWTGQETQYF. The chain recombines TRBV30 with TRBJ2-5; D uncertain. Germline CDR1 and CDR2: GTSNPN and SVGIG (reference sequence). Deletions cut 4 bases from V and 2 bases from J, with 5 bases between. The CDR3 runs to 11 residues.

The rearrangement links TRBV30 to TRBJ2-5, with 7 nucleotides matching TRBD1. Germline CDR1 GTSNPN, CDR2 SVGIG (reference sequence). This CDR3 is 16 amino acids long. The V gene end was trimmed by 1 base and the J gene end by 1 base; junction bases not matched to a gene: 9. DNA for the CDR3: TGTGCCTGGAGTGGTCGGAATTGGGACAGCCAAGAGACCCAGTACTTC. This sequence encodes CAWSGRNWDSQETQYF.

V is TRBV11-2 and J is TRBJ1-2; D not certain. The CDR3 sequence is 14 residues long. Germline lookup yields CDR1 SGHAT and CDR2 FQNNGV. V was shortened by 1 base and J by 5 bases, with 11 bases between the two germline ends. CDR3 coding DNA: TGTGCCAGCAGCTTAGCTGGGTCGTTATATGGCTACACCTTC. Residues: CASSLAGSLYGYTF.

The chain recombines TRBV29-1 with TRBJ1-1; D call uncertain. Trimming left V 1 base short and J 0 bases short, with 9 bases between. This CDR3 contains 14 residues. CDR1 and CDR2 from the germline V gene are SQVTM and ANQGSEA. The DNA for the CDR3 is TGCAGCGTTGAAGGTGTAGGGATGAACACTGAAGCTTTCTTT. Amino acids: CSVEGVGMNTEAFF.

J is TRBJ2-7 and V is TRBV6-6; 8 positions match TRBD2. This CDR3 is built from 14 residues. The trim removed 2 bases at V and 6 bases at J, leaving 6 bases unmatched. In germline, CDR1 is MNHNY, CDR2 SVGAGI (reference sequence). The CDR3 protein is CASSYVGGAGEQYF. CDR3 nucleotide sequence: TGTGCCAGCAGTTACGTCGGGGGGGCGGGCGAGCAGTACTTC.

The V and J genes are TRBV6-4 and TRBJ1-2, with a weak D call TRBD1 (6 bases). The CDR3 is 15 amino acids. V was trimmed by 6 bases and J by 6 bases, leaving 20 bases between them. CDR1 is MRHNA and CDR2 is SNTAGT in the germline V gene. The CDR3 protein is CASRNKGHSWNGYTF. The CDR3 DNA reads as TGTGCCAGCAGAAATAAGGGACATTCCTGGAATGGCTACACCTTC.

The V and J genes are TRBV25-1 and TRBJ1-1; D is ambiguous. There are 15 residues in the CDR3. The V gene's germline CDR1 is MGHDK and CDR2 SYGVNS. V lost 0 bases, J lost 3 bases, and 11 bases lay in between. CDR3 sequence: CASSEYTIVDTEAFF. The DNA for the CDR3 is TGTGCCAGCAGTGAATATACCATTGTGGACACTGAAGCTTTCTTT.

This clonotype occurred a few times. The rearrangement joins TRBV28 to TRBJ1-5; D is ambiguous. Trimming cost V 4 bases and J 0 bases, with 4 bases left between them. The germline V gene encodes CDR1 MDHEN and CDR2 SYDVKM. CDR3 size: 13 residues. The CDR3 sequence is CASSYSSNQPQHF. As DNA, the CDR3 is TGTGCCAGCAGTTATTCTAGCAATCAGCCCCAGCATTTT.

The chain couples TRBV5-6 to TRBJ2-1; no clear D gene. Germline lookup yields CDR1 SGHDT and CDR2 YYEEEE. This CDR3 is 14 amino acids long. Trimming left V 1 base short and J 1 base short, with 6 bases between. CDR3 sequence reads: CASSLWVSYNEQFF. Written as DNA, the CDR3 is TGTGCCAGCAGCTTGTGGGTTTCCTACAATGAGCAGTTCTTC.

This clonotype was detected once. The J gene is TRBJ2-4, the V gene TRBV29-1; TRBD1 aligns across 7 bases. J was trimmed by 2 bases and V by 2 bases; bases with no gene match: 18. This CDR3 spans 19 amino acids. Germline assignment: CDR1 SQVTM and CDR2 ANQGSEA. This chain's CDR3 is CSVEKVGRGRPWTKNIQYF. For the CDR3, the DNA is TGCAGCGTTGAAAAGGTGGGCAGGGGGAGACCTTGGACCAAAAACATTCAGTACTTC. Using reference TRBV29-1 and TRBJ2-4 for the parts outside the CDR3, the full variable domain is SAVISQKPSRDICQRGTSLTIQCQVDSQVTMMFWYRQQPGQSLTLIATANQGSEATYESGFVIDKFPISRPNLTFSTLTVSNMSPEDSSIYLCSVEKVGRGRPWTKNIQYFGAGTRLSVL.

J is TRBJ2-1 and V is TRBV5-1; TRBD1 aligns across 10 bases. This CDR3 contains 15 residues. Trimming cost V 4 bases and J 8 bases; bases outside gene matches: 9. The germline V gene encodes CDR1 SGHRS and CDR2 YFSETQ. CDR3 in DNA: TGCGCCAGCAGCCCCCCGGGACAGGGGAGCCATGAGCAGTTCTTC. Translation gives CASSPPGQGSHEQFF.

The chain couples TRBV4-1 to TRBJ2-3; 9 bases match TRBD2. Germline assignment: CDR1 MGHRA and CDR2 YSYEKL. The CDR3 spans 17 residues. With 5 bases clipped from V and 5 bases from J, the junction kept 14 bases outside the gene matches. This chain's CDR3 is CASSVFSEREVRDTQYF. CDR3 coding DNA: TGCGCCAGCAGCGTATTCTCGGAGCGGGAGGTTCGAGATACGCAGTATTTT.

Written as DNA, the CDR3 is TGTGCCAGCAGCCGACAGGGCGATAATGAAAAACTGTTTTTT. This gives the protein CASSRQGDNEKLFF. The V call is TRBV4-2, the J call TRBJ1-4; 7 positions match TRBD1. CDR1 is LGHNA, CDR2 YNFKEQ, per germline. V dropped 4 bases and J dropped 4; count of bases not matched to a gene: 3. The CDR3 contains 14 residues.

The DNA for the CDR3 is TGTGCCAGCGCGGGTGGGGGGACCCAGTACTTC. It encodes CASAGGGTQYF. This chain connects TRBV11-2 to TRBJ2-5, with D possibly being TRBD1 or TRBD2 (5 bases each). This CDR3 contains 11 residues. The germline V gene encodes CDR1 SGHAT and CDR2 FQNNGV. V was cut by 8 bases and J by 7 bases, with 11 bases left in between.

V and J are TRBV5-1 and TRBJ2-5, with D maybe TRBD2 (5 bases). In germline, CDR1 is SGHRS, CDR2 YFSETQ. The V end was cut by 4 bases, the J end by 4 bases, with 14 bases between. CDR3 size: 14 residues. CDR3 nucleotides: TGCGCCAGCAGCCGAGACACCGCGGGAGAGACCCAGTACTTC. Its translation: CASSRDTAGETQYF.

V usage is TRBV7-8 and J usage is TRBJ2-6, with 16 bases identical to TRBD2. J lost 4 bases, V lost 5 bases, and 2 bases had no gene match. CDR3 length equals 17 residues. Germline CDR1 SGHVS, CDR2 FQNEAQ. The CDR3 loop is CASSLGLAGGGANVLTF. As DNA, the CDR3 is TGTGCCAGCAGCCTGGGACTAGCGGGAGGGGGGGCCAACGTCCTGACTTTC.

The chain is built from TRBV18 and TRBJ1-1; D perhaps matches TRBD1 (6 bases). Trimming removed 2 bases at V and 5 bases at J, with 21 bases between. Germline values: CDR1 KGHSH, CDR2 LQKENI. The CDR3 extends over 17 amino acids. The CDR3 DNA sequence: TGTGCCAGCTCACCAATGACAGGATCCGAGGTGGGGACTGAAGCTTTCTTT. This translates into CASSPMTGSEVGTEAFF.

The chain carries TRBV5-1 and TRBJ2-2, with a possible D match to TRBD1 (6 bases). V lost 5 bases and J 3 bases, leaving 11 bases between the germline ends. CDR1 and CDR2 from the germline V gene are SGHRS and YFSETQ. The CDR3 length is 14 residues. The CDR3 protein is CASSFNRDTGELFF. DNA of the CDR3: TGCGCCAGCAGTTTTAACAGGGACACCGGGGAGCTGTTTTTT. Supplemented by reference TRBV5-1 and TRBJ2-2, the full variable domain reads KAGVTQTPRYLIKTRGQQVTLSCSPISGHRSVSWYQQTPGQGLQFLFEYFSETQRNKGNFPGRFSGRQFSNSRSEMNVSTLELGDSALYLCASSFNRDTGELFFGEGSRLTVL.

J is TRBJ2-7 and V is TRBV7-8; D unclear. The CDR3 runs 15 residues. V lost 4 bases and J 0 bases, leaving 13 bases between the germline ends. The V gene's germline CDR1 is SGHVS and CDR2 FQNEAQ. The CDR3 region is CASSSLPTSSYEQYF. Here the CDR3 DNA reads TGTGCCAGCAGCTCGCTCCCAACCTCCTCCTACGAGCAGTACTTC. Together with reference TRBV7-8 and TRBJ2-7, the CDR3 gives the full variable domain: GAGVSQSPRYKVAKRGQDVALRCDPISGHVSLFWYQQALGQGPEFLTYFQNEAQLDKSGLPSDRFFAERPEGSVSTLKIQRTQQEDSAVYLCASSSLPTSSYEQYFGPGTRLTVT.